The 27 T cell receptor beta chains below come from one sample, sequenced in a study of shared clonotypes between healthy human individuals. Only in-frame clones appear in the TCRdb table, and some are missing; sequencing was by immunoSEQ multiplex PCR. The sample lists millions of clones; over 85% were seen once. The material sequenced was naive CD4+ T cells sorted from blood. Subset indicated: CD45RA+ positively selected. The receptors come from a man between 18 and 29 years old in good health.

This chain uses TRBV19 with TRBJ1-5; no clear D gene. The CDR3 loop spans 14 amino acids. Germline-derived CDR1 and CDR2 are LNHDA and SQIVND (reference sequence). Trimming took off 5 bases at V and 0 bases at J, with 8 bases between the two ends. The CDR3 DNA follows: TGTGCCAGTAGTCAGATTAATAGCAATCAGCCCCAGCATTTT. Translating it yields CASSQINSNQPQHF.

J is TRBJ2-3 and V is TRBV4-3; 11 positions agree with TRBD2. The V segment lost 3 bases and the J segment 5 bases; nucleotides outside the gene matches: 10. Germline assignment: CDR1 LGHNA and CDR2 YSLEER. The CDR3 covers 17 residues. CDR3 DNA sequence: TGCGCCAGCAGCCATGCCCTACTAGCGGGAGAGGGAGATACGCAGTATTTT. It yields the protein CASSHALLAGEGDTQYF.

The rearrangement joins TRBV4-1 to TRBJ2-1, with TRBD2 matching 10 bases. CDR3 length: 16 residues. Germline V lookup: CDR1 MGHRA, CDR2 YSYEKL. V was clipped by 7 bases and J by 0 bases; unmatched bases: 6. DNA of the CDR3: TGCGCCAGCAAAGGTCTAGCGGGGGTCTCCTACAATGAGCAGTTCTTC. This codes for CASKGLAGVSYNEQFF.

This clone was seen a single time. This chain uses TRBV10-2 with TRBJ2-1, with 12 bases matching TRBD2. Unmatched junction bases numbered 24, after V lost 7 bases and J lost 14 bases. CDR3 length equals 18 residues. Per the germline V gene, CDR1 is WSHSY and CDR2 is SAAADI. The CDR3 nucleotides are TGCGCCAGCACCCGAGAGTTCTTCCTAGCGGGAGGGATGGTCCCGGAGTTCTTC. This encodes CASTREFFLAGGMVPEFF.

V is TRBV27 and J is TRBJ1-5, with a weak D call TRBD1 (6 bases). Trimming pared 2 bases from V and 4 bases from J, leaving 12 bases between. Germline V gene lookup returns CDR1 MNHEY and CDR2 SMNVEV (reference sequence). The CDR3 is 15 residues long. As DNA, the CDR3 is TGTGCCAGCAGTTTAACCCCTCAGGGGAATCAGCCCCAGCATTTT. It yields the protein CASSLTPQGNQPQHF.

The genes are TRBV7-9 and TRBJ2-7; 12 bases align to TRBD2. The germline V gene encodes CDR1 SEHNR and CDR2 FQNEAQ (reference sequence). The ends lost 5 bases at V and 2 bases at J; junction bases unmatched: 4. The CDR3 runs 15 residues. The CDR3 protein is CASSLLAGGAYEQYF. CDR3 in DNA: TGTGCCAGCAGCCTACTAGCGGGGGGTGCCTACGAGCAGTACTTC.

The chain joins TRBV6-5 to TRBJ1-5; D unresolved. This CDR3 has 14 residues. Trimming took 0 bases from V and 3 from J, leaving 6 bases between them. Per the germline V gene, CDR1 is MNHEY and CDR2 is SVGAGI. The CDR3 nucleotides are TGTGCCAGCAGTTACTCAGGTCCCAATCAGCCCCAGCATTTT. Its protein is CASSYSGPNQPQHF.

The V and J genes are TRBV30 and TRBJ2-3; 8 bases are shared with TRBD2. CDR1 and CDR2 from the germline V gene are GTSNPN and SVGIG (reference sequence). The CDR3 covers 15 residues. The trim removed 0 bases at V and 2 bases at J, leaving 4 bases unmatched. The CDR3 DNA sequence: TGTGCCTGGAGTGTAGCGGGAGCCTCCACAGATACGCAGTATTTT. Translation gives CAWSVAGASTDTQYF.

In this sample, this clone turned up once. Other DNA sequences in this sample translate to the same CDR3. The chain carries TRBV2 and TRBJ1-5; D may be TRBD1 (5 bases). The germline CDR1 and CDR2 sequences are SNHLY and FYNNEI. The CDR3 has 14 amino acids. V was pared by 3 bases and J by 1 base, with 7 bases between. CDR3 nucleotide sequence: TGTGCCAGCAGTGAGACAGCGAGCAATCAGCCCCAGCATTTT. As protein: CASSETASNQPQHF. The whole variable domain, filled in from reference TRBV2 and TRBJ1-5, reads EPEVTQTPSHQVTQMGQEVILRCVPISNHLYFYWYRQILGQKVEFLVSFYNNEISEKSEIFDDQFSVERPDGSNFTLKIRSTKLEDSAMYFCASSETASNQPQHFGDGTRLSIL.

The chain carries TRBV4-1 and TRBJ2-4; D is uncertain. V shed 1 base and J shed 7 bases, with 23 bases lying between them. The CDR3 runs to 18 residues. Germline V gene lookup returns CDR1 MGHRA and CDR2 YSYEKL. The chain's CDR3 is CASSQARPIGEAGNIQYF. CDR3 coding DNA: TGCGCCAGCAGCCAAGCTCGACCGATTGGAGAGGCTGGGAACATTCAGTACTTC.

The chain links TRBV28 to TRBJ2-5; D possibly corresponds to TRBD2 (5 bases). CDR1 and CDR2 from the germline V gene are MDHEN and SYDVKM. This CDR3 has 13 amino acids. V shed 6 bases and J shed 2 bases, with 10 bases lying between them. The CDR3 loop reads CASRRAPQETQYF. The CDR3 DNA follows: TGTGCCAGCAGGCGGGCCCCTCAAGAGACCCAGTACTTC.

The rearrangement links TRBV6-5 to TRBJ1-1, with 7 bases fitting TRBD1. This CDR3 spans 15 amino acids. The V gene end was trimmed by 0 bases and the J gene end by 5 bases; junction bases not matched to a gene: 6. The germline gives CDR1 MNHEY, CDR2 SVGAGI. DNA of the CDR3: TGTGCCAGCAGTTACTCTGACAGGGTGGGGACTGAAGCTTTCTTT. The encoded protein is CASSYSDRVGTEAFF.

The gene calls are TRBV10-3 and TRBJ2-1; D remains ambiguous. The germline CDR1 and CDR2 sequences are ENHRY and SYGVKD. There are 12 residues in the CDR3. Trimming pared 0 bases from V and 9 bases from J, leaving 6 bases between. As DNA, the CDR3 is TGTGCCATCAGTGAGTCTGTAAGTGAGCAGTTCTTC. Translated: CAISESVSEQFF.

CDR3 bases: TGTGCCAGCAGTTTATCGGGACGCTCGGGAGTGGGCTACACCTTC. Its translation is CASSLSGRSGVGYTF. This chain uses TRBV27 with TRBJ1-2; tentative D call: TRBD1 (5 bases). Per the germline V gene, CDR1 is MNHEY and CDR2 is SMNVEV (reference sequence). The CDR3 has 15 amino acids. V was clipped by 0 bases and J by 8 bases, with 16 bases between them.

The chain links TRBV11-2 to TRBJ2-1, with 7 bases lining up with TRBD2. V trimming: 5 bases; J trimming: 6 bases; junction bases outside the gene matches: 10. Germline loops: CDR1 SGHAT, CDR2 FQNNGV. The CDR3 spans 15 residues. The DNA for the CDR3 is TGTGCCAGCAGCCCAGGCGGGAGCCGATCCAATGAGCAGTTCTTC. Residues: CASSPGGSRSNEQFF. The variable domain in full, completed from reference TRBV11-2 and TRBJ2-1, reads EAGVAQSPRYKIIEKRQSVAFWCNPISGHATLYWYQQILGQGPKLLIQFQNNGVVDDSQLPKDRFSAERLKGVDSTLKIQPAKLEDSAVYLCASSPGGSRSNEQFFGPGTRLTVL.

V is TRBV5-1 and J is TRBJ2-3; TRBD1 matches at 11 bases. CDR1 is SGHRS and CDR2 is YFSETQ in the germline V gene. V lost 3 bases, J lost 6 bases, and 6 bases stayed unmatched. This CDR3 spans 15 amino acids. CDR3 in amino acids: CASSSRTGGEDTQYF. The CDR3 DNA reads TGCGCCAGCAGCTCGAGGACAGGGGGCGAGGATACGCAGTATTTT.

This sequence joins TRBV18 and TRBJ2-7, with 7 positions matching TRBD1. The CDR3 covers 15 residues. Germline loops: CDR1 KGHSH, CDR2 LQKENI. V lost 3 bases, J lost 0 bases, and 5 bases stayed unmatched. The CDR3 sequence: CASSPSRDSSYEQYF. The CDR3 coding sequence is TGTGCCAGCTCACCGAGTCGGGACAGCTCCTACGAGCAGTACTTC.

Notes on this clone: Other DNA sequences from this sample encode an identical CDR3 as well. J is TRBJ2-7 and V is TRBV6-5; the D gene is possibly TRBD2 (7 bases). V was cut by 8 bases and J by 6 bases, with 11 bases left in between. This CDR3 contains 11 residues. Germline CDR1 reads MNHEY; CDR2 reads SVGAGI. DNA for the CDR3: TGTGCCAGCGGGAGGGGGAGCGAGCAGTACTTC. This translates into CASGRGSEQYF.

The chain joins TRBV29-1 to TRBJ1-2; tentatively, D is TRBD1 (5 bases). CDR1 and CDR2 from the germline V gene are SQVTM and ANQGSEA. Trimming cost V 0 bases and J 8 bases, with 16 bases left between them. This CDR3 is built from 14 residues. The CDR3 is CSVEDQRGAFGYTF. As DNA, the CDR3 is TGCAGCGTTGAAGATCAGAGAGGGGCTTTCGGCTACACCTTC.

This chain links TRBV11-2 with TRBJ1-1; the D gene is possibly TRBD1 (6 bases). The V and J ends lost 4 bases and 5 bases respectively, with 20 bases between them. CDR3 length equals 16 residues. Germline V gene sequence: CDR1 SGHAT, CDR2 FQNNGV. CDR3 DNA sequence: TGTGCCAGCAGCTCCGGGACACCACAACCTGAGACTGAAGCTTTCTTT. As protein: CASSSGTPQPETEAFF.

DNA of the CDR3: TGCGCCAGCAGCCGGGTAGATAGGGACACTGAAGCTTTCTTT. Protein: CASSRVDRDTEAFF. The V call is TRBV4-1, the J call TRBJ1-1; D is undetermined. Germline V gene sequence: CDR1 MGHRA, CDR2 YSYEKL. V was cut by 4 bases and J by 3 bases, with 12 bases left in between. The CDR3 sequence is 14 residues long.

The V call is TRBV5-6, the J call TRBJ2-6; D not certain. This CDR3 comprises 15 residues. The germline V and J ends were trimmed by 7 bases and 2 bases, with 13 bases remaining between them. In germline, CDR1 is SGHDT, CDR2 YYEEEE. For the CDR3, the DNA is TGTGCCAGCTACCCTTTCGGCGCTGGGGCCAACGTCCTGACTTTC. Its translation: CASYPFGAGANVLTF.

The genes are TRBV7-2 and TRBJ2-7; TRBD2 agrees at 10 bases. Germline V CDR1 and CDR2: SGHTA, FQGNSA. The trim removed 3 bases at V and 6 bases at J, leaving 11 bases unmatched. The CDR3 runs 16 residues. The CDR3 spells CASSLLAGGLGSEQYF. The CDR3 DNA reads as TGTGCCAGCAGCTTGTTAGCGGGAGGCCTCGGGAGCGAGCAGTACTTC.

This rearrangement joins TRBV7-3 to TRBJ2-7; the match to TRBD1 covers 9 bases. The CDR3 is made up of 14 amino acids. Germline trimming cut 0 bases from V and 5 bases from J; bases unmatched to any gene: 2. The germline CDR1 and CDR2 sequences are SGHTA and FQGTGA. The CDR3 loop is CASSLTGQGHEQYF. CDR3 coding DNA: TGTGCCAGCAGCTTAACGGGACAGGGCCACGAGCAGTACTTC. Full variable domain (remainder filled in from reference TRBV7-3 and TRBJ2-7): GAGVSQTPSNKVTEKGKYVELRCDPISGHTALYWYRQSLGQGPEFLIYFQGTGAADDSGLPNDRFFAVRPEGSVSTLKIQRTERGDSAVYLCASSLTGQGHEQYFGPGTRLTVT.

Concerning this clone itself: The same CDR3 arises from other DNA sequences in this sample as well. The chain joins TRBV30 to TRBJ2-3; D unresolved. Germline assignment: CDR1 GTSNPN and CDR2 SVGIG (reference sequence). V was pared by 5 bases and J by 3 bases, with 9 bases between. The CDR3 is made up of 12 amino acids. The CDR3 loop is CAWSGSTDTQYF. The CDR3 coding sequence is TGTGCCTGGTCCGGATCGACAGATACGCAGTATTTT.

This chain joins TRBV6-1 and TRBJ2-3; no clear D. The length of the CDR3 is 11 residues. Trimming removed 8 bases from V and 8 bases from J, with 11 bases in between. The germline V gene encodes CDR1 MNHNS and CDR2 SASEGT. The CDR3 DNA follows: TGTGCCAGCGGTCTATTCGTTACGCAGTATTTT. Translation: CASGLFVTQYF.

The CDR3 nucleotides are TGTGCCAGCAGGGCGGGCTCCTACGAGCAGTACTTC. Its protein product is CASRAGSYEQYF. This chain uses TRBV11-2 with TRBJ2-7; D may be TRBD2 (5 bases). Trimming cost V 6 bases and J 0 bases, with 6 bases left between them. Per the germline V gene, CDR1 is SGHAT and CDR2 is FQNNGV. CDR3 length: 12 residues.